This entry concerns a single T cell receptor (beta chain). No antigen is known for it. The sample comes from a study of T cell responses to AZD1222 COVID-19 vaccine. In the study overall: Second-dose groups at about 4 or about 12 weeks were pooled. Regarding the study as a whole: Spike-specific TCR breadth and depth went up after people got two AZD1222 doses. Vaccine-associated CD4 TCRs ranged over spike, dominating at 160-218 and 743-854. Seropositive AZD1222 recipients at baseline numbered only five or six.

Repertoires were generated with immunoSEQ multiplex PCR, while TCRdb's copy carries only in-frame clones and drops some. The repertoire includes 100,000 or so clones, around 87% of them detected once, and 2% to 3% sits in the top ten. Germline loops: CDR1 SEHNR, CDR2 FQNEAQ (reference sequence). Trimming pared 3 bases from V and 5 bases from J, leaving 8 bases between. The CDR3 extends over 12 amino acids. The chain couples TRBV7-9 to TRBJ2-7; D unresolved. The TCR sequence derives from an adult in good health. Sample: peripheral blood, taken on day 0 of AZD1222 vaccination. The CDR3 DNA reads TGTGCCAGCAGCTTGGCCTTGAACGAGCAGTACTTC. It yields the protein CASSLALNEQYF. Full variable domain (missing parts from reference TRBV7-9 and TRBJ2-7): DTGVSQNPRHKITKRGQNVTFRCDPISEHNRLYWYRQTLGQGPEFLTYFQNEAQLEKSRLLSDRFSAERPKGSFSTLEIQRTEQGDSAMYLCASSLALNEQYFGPGTRLTVT.